This is a list of T cell receptor beta chains from one sample in a study of neoadjuvant anti-PD-1 for oral cavity cancer. Data came from immunoSEQ multiplex PCR; TCRdb stores just in-frame clones and leaves some out. The data hold some 31,000 clones, with just under 80% observed a single time. The sequenced sample was PBMCs, obtained after nivolumab (anti-PD-1) treatment. Receptors were obtained from a person between 35 and 79 years old with oral cavity squamous cell carcinoma. The conserved cysteine and the conserved F or W are not part of the CDR3 here. Fields, in order: V gene, J gene, CDR3 protein.

V: TRBV5-6
J: TRBJ1-1
CDR3: ASSFGRAEAF

V: TRBV5-6
J: TRBJ1-6
CDR3: ASSYRLLGNSPLH

V: TRBV7-2
J: TRBJ1-3
CDR3: ASSLSGGNGNTIY

V: TRBV29-1
J: TRBJ1-3
CDR3: SGVTGPSGNTIY

V: TRBV2
J: TRBJ1-6
CDR3: ASSEARTGGSYNSPLH

V: TRBV28
J: TRBJ1-2
CDR3: ASSSPARGNYGYT

V: TRBV5-4
J: TRBJ1-1
CDR3: ASGTELNTEAF

V: TRBV6-6
J: TRBJ2-3
CDR3: ASNRGSTDTQY

V: TRBV28
J: TRBJ1-4
CDR3: ASSRVGQGYEKLF

V: TRBV11-2
J: TRBJ2-3
CDR3: ASSPWTGSTDTQY

V: TRBV7-3
J: TRBJ1-1
CDR3: ASSLRGRVRSSEAF

V: TRBV19
J: TRBJ1-5
CDR3: ASSIDRSANNQPQH

V: TRBV15
J: TRBJ2-3
CDR3: ATSRRTVSTDTQY

V: TRBV4-3
J: TRBJ1-1
CDR3: ASSQGRSEAF

V: TRBV16
J: TRBJ1-4
CDR3: ASSQYGGSNEKLF

V: TRBV7-6
J: TRBJ2-1
CDR3: ASSLDQGSYNEQF

V: TRBV6-1
J: TRBJ1-5
CDR3: ASSEVVRSYSNQPQH

V: TRBV19
J: TRBJ1-5
CDR3: ASRDRDRNQPQH

V: TRBV7-2
J: TRBJ1-2
CDR3: ASSLLGRDGGYT

V: TRBV6-5
J: TRBJ2-2
CDR3: ASSSGTRPGELF

V: TRBV11-2
J: TRBJ2-7
CDR3: ASSFTYEQY

V: TRBV6-9
J: TRBJ1-5
CDR3: ASSYDRAHQPQH

V: TRBV6-1
J: TRBJ1-4
CDR3: ASSEGTGVEKLF

V: TRBV19
J: TRBJ2-5
CDR3: ASSQQAQNQETQY

V: TRBV25-1
J: TRBJ1-1
CDR3: ASGRTGGTEAF

V: TRBV19
J: TRBJ1-4
CDR3: ASSIRQQTNEKLF

V: TRBV4-1
J: TRBJ1-2
CDR3: ASSQDRAGANYGYT

V: TRBV6-5
J: TRBJ2-5
CDR3: ASSYRGSRETQY